This T cell receptor (beta chain) stems from a study of cytomegalovirus exposure and HLA in healthy donors. This CDR3 has 13 amino acids. CDR1 and CDR2 from the germline V gene are GTSNPN and SVGIG (reference sequence). Trimming at V came to 4 bases and at J to 5 bases, leaving 6 bases not matched to a gene. Primers for the PCR totalled 60 Vbeta and 13 Jbeta. The repertoire was sequenced with immunoSEQ multiplex PCR; TCRdb's copy has only in-frame clones and lacks some. The listing contains over 150,000 clones. Worth noting for this clone: Its antigen remains unknown.

Study-level findings and limits: A cluster of highly shared sequence variants was likely a sequencing artifact.

This rearrangement joins TRBV30 to TRBJ2-3; 7 positions match TRBD2. This receptor was taken from a boy aged 5-17 years in good health and CMV-seronegative. The sequenced sample consisted of PBMCs. The CDR3 bases are TGTGCCTGGACGCCTCGCGGGGGAGATACGCAGTATTTT. Its translation: CAWTPRGGDTQYF. Drawing the rest from reference TRBV30 and TRBJ2-3, the complete variable domain is SQTIHQWPATLVQPVGSPLSLECTVEGTSNPNLYWYRQAAGRGLQLLFYSVGIGQISSEVPQNLSASRPQDRQFILSSKKLLLSDSGFYLCAWTPRGGDTQYFGPGTRLTVL.